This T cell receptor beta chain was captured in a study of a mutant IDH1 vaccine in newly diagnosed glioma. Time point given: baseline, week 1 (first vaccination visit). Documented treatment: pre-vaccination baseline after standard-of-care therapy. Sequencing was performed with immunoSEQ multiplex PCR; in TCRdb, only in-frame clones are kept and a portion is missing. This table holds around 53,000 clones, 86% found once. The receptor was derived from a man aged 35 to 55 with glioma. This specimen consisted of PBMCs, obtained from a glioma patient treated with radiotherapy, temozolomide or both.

CDR3: CASSPDRGYEQYF. As DNA, the CDR3 is TGTGCCAGCAGCCCGGACAGGGGCTACGAGCAGTACTTC. The chain joins TRBV7-3 to TRBJ2-7; 9 nucleotides align to TRBD1. V shed 5 bases and J 3 bases; nucleotides not matched to a gene: 2. CDR1 and CDR2 (germline): SGHTA, FQGTGA. The CDR3 runs 13 residues.